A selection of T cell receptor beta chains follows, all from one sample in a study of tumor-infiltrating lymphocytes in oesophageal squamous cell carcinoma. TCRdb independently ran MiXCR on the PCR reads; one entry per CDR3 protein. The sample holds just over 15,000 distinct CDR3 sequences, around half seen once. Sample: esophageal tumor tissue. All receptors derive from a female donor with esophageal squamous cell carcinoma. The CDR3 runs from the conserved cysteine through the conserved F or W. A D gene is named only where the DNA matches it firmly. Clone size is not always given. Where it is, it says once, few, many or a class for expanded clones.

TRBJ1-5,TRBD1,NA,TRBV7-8,TGTGCCAGCAGCCGACAGGGAGATCAGCCCCAGCATTTT,CASSRQGDQPQHF
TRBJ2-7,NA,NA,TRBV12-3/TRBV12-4,TGTGCCAGCAGTTCGGGGGCAGCATACGAGCAGTACTTC,CASSSGAAYEQYF
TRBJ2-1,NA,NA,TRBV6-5,TGTGCCAGCAGTGAAGGGTTAAGGAGCAATGAGCAGTTCTTC,CASSEGLRSNEQFF
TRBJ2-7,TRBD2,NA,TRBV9,TGTGCCTCTGGGACTAGTACATACGAGCAGTACTTC,CASGTSTYEQYF
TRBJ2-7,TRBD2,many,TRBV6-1,TGTGCCAGTGGGACTAGCGGGAGGGTTTCGGGCTCCTACGAGCAGTACTTC,CASGTSGRVSGSYEQYF
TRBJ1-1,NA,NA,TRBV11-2,TGTGCCAGCAGCCCTTTGCTGGAAGCTTTCTTT,CASSPLLEAFF
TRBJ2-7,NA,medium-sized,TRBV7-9,TGTGCCAGCAGCTTCCAGGGGACCGGGAACAGTAATTCACCCCTCCACTTC,CASSFQGTGNSNSPLHF
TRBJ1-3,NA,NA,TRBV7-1,TGTGCCAGCAGCTCCCTGGACGGGTACTCTGGAAACACCATATATTTT,CASSSLDGYSGNTIYF
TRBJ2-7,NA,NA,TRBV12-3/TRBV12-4,TGTGCCAGCACCCTACTAGCGAGGACAGATACGCAGTACTTC,CASTLLARTDTQYF
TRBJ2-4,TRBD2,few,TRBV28,TGTGCCAGCAGTTTCCCTAGCGGGGGGGCCGCCAAAAACATTCAGTACTTC,CASSFPSGGAAKNIQYF
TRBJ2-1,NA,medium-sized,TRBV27,TGTGCCAGCAGTCCACTACCCTCTAGGCCCCCCTACAATGAGCAGTTCTTC,CASSPLPSRPPYNEQFF
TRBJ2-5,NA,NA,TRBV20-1,TGCAGTGCTAGATCTAGCGCGGGTTTAGAGACCCAGTACTTC,CSARSSAGLETQYF
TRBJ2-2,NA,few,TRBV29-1,TGCAGCGGTGGAGGGCAGGGGGGAGGAACCGGGGAGCTGTTTTTT,CSGGGQGGGTGELFF
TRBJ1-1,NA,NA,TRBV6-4,TGTGCCAGCAGTGACGTCGGGGGATCAACTGAAGCTTTCTTT,CASSDVGGSTEAFF
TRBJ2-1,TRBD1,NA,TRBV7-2,TGTGCCAGCAGCTCCACTCGACAGGGCTCCTACAATGAGCAGTTCTTC,CASSSTRQGSYNEQFF
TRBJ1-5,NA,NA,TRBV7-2,TGTGCCAGCAGTAAGGGACCAGGAGGTAATCAGCCCCAGCATTTT,CASSKGPGGNQPQHF
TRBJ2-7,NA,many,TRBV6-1,TGTGCCAGCAGTTTTACCTACGAGCAGTACTTC,CASSFTYEQYF
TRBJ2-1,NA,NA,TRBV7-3,TGTGCCAGCAGCAAACAGGGAGGGCCCTACGAGCAGTTCTTC,CASSKQGGPYEQFF
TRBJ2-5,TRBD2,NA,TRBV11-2,TGTGCCAGCAGCTTAGGACTAGCGGGGGCGGGAGAGCAGTACTTC,CASSLGLAGAGEQYF
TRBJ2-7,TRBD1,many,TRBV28,TGTGCCAGCAGTTCGGGACAGGGCGGAATATCCCACGAGCAGTACTTC,CASSSGQGGISHEQYF
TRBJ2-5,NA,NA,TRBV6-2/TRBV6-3,TGTGCCAGCAGTTGGGGGGAGACCCAGTACTTC,CASSWGETQYF
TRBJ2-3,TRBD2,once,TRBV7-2,TGTGCCAGCAGCTCAGATAGGTTCTGGAGCGGGACTAACACAGATACGCAGTATTTT,CASSSDRFWSGTNTDTQYF
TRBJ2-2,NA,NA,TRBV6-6,TGTGCCAGCAGTTACTCAGGGGGGGGCAGGTACACCGGGGAGCTGTTTTTT,CASSYSGGGRYTGELFF
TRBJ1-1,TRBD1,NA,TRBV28,TGTGCCAGCAAGTTGGGACAGGCCCGGAACACTGAAGCTTTCTTT,CASKLGQARNTEAFF
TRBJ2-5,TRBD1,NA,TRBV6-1,TGTGCCAGCAGTGAACCTTACAGGGGCCAAGAGACCCAGTACTTC,CASSEPYRGQETQYF
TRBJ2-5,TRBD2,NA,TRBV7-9,TGTGCCAGCAGCTCAGCGGGAAACTACAATGAGCAGTACTTC,CASSSAGNYNEQYF
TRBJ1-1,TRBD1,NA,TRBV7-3,TGTGCTAGCAGCCCAGGGGGAGGCACTGAAGATTTCTTT,CASSPGGGTEDFF
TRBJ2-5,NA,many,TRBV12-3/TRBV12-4,TGTGCCAGCAGTTTTGGGGACATCCGGGAGACCCAGTACTTC,CASSFGDIRETQYF
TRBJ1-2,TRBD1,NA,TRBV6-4,TGTGCCAGCAGTGCCGTACAGGGGATTGGTGGCTACACCTTC,CASSAVQGIGGYTF
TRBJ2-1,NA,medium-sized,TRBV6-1,TGTGCCAGCAGGACCACAGGGGAGCAGTTCTTC,CASRTTGEQFF
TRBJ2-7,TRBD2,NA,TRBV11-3,TGTGCCAGCAGCTTGAGACTAGCGGGAGCCTACGAGCAGTACTTC,CASSLRLAGAYEQYF
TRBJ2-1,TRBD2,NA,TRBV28,TGTGCCAGCAGTTGGACTAGCGGGACTTACAATGAGCAGTTCTTC,CASSWTSGTYNEQFF
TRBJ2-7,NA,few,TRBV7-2,TGTGCCAGCAGCTTAGGACCTTGGGGACTTGAGGCGCGGCAGTACTTC,CASSLGPWGLEARQYF
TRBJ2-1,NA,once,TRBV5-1,TGCGCCAGCAGCTTGGATAGCTCAACCGAGCAGTTCTTC,CASSLDSSTEQFF
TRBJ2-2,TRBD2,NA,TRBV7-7,TGTGCTAGCAGCTTTCGGGGGGACACCGGGGAGCTGTTTTTT,CASSFRGDTGELFF
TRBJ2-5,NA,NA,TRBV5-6,TGTGCCAGCAGCTTGGCCGGTAGAGAAGAGACCCAGTACTTC,CASSLAGREETQYF
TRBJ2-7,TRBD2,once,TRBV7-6,TGTGCCAGCAGCTTACCCAGCGGGAGCTTGGGCGAGCAGTACTTC,CASSLPSGSLGEQYF
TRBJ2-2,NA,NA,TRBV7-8,TGTGCCAGCAGCTATAGGGAGTCCGGGGAGCTGTTTTTT,CASSYRESGELFF
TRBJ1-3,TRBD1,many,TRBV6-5,TGTGCCAGCAGTTACTCGTCACCAGGGGGAGGTGAAAACACCATATATTTT,CASSYSSPGGGENTIYF
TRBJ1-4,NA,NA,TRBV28,TGTGCCAGCAGTTTCGTCCGGAAGGGAAAACTGTTTTTT,CASSFVRKGKLFF
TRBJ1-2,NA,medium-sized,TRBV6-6,TGTGCCAGCAGTTACCAAGGGGGGGGTGGAGGCTACACCTTC,CASSYQGGGGGYTF
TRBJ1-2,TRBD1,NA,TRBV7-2,TGTGCCAGCAGCTTTGACAGGGAAGATGGCTACACCTTC,CASSFDREDGYTF
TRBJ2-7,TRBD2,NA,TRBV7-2,TGTGCCAGCAGCATACGACTAGCGGGAGCGTCTATCTCCTACGAGCAGTACTTC,CASSIRLAGASISYEQYF
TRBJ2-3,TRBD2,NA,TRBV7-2,TGTGCCAGCAGCTCGGGACTAGCGGGGGGTCTCGGTACGCAGTATTTT,CASSSGLAGGLGTQYF
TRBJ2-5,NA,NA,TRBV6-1,TGTGCCAGCAGTGAAGGTGGGCAAGAGACCCAGTACTTC,CASSEGGQETQYF
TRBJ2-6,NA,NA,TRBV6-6,TGTGCCAGCAGTTACGACAGCTCTGGGGCCAACGTCCTGACTTTC,CASSYDSSGANVLTF
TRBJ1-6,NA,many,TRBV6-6,TGTGCCAGCAGTTACCAGAGGCTGAATAATTCACCCCTCCACTTT,CASSYQRLNNSPLHF